This TCR beta chain was sequenced for a study of cytomegalovirus exposure and HLA in healthy donors. Study-wide context: Early released data had approximately 86 million unique TCRs, all coming from HLA-typed donors.

Points on this clone: Its antigen is not identified.

CDR1 and CDR2 (germline): MNHNY, SVGAGI (reference sequence). Trimming removed 2 bases from V and 6 bases from J; junction bases left unmatched: 6. This CDR3 region has 15 residues. The donors were healthy bone marrow donors. Whole-study results and caveats: Association of 16,951 TCR beta sequences with HLA alleles was found at 0.05 false discovery rate in a later analysis.

Vbeta (60) and Jbeta (13) primers were used in the PCR. The data were produced by immunoSEQ multiplex PCR, yet TCRdb's version contains in-frame clones alone and is incomplete. Of around 190,000 clones in the sample, around 80% are singletons; the top ten hold roughly 1.2%. Input material: PBMCs. The TCR sequence derives from a girl between 2 and 10 years old in good health and CMV-seropositive. The rearrangement links TRBV6-6 to TRBJ1-5, with 8 bases aligning to TRBD1. The CDR3 spells CASSYPTGEGQPQHF. CDR3 bases: TGTGCCAGCAGTTACCCGACAGGGGAGGGTCAGCCCCAGCATTTT.